This paragraph covers one T cell receptor beta chain sequence. As processed by the authors: Nucleated cell counts were estimated from reference gene primer amplification. Some clones are missing from TCRdb's copy, which holds only in-frame ones; the method was immunoSEQ multiplex PCR. V, J and clone size derive from that table, while D and trimming were established from the DNA sequence. Among nearly 250,000 clones listed, approximately 82% were seen once. This sample is drawn from a study of blood T cell repertoires in COVID-19. In the study overall: Nucleic acid was either cDNA or gDNA, and it came from T cells, B-cell-depleted T cells, or PBMCs.

The sequencing input was peripheral blood. This TCR was recovered from a woman aged 80 or older with acute or convalescent COVID-19.

The CDR3 loop is CASSSPSGLGTEAFF. CDR3 DNA: TGTGCCAGCAGCTCCCCCTCAGGGTTAGGCACTGAAGCTTTCTTT. The rearrangement uses TRBV7-2 and TRBJ1-1, with TRBD1 as a possible D gene (5 bases). The germline CDR1 and CDR2 sequences are SGHTA and FQGNSA. The CDR3 is made up of 15 amino acids. V gave up 4 bases and J gave up 4 bases, with 16 bases separating them. The full variable domain, in which reference TRBV7-2 and TRBJ1-1 provide the parts outside the CDR3, is GAGVSQSPSNKVTEKGKDVELRCDPISGHTALYWYRQSLGQGLEFLIYFQGNSAPDKSGLPSDRFSAERTGGSVSTLTIQRTQQEDSAVYLCASSSPSGLGTEAFFGQGTRLTVV.